A selection of T cell receptor beta chains follows, all from one sample in a study of CD8 T cells in ankylosing spondylitis. TCRdb reprocessed the 5' RACE reads via MiXCR and lists one record per CDR3 protein. The data show about 450,000 distinct CDR3 sequences, roughly 25% seen once. Sequenced: blood, either unsorted or a sorted T cell fraction (not recorded which). The receptor source for this set is a male donor with ankylosing spondylitis. Both conserved end residues are trimmed from each CDR3. A clone size is listed for some rows: how often the clone was seen (once, few, many), or a class if it is expanded.

TRBJ2-1 | TRBV6-2/TRBV6-3 | . | ASSDWQSSYNEQF
TRBJ2-3 | TRBV24-1 | . | ATQDSTVSTDTQY
TRBJ2-5 | TRBV29-1 | . | SVEETEETQY
TRBJ1-1 | TRBV13 | few | ASTLRTEAF
TRBJ2-2 | TRBV27 | . | ASSLSGRVAGELF
TRBJ2-1 | TRBV5-1 | few | ASSLGPTYNEQF
TRBJ1-1 | TRBV20-1 | . | SARDAGQQTNTEAF
TRBJ2-1 | TRBV7-7 | . | ASSLNPTGDEQF
TRBJ2-1 | TRBV6-2/TRBV6-3 | few | ASMGQAGGFDEQF
TRBJ1-2 | TRBV7-9 | many | ASSPIGQGRSYGYT
TRBJ1-1 | TRBV20-1 | . | SAESPGQGKAF
TRBJ2-1 | TRBV5-1 | many | ASSLADSSYNEQF
TRBJ1-1 | TRBV13 | few | ASSLGGMGLNTEAF
TRBJ1-3 | TRBV29-1 | once | SVAGRVGNTIY
TRBJ1-6 | TRBV5-1 | once | ASSAQEWVNSPLH
TRBJ2-3 | TRBV24-1 | . | ATSDFSGSSTDTQY
TRBJ2-3 | TRBV20-1 | . | SARMDPFTDTQY
TRBJ1-2 | TRBV2 | . | ASSLEGGHRDGYT
TRBJ1-2 | TRBV28 | few | ASSSGQGGGYGYT
TRBJ1-3 | TRBV11-2 | few | ASRKYGGNTIY
TRBJ2-1 | TRBV10-3 | few | AISDPDRSRPLF
TRBJ2-3 | TRBV29-1 | few | SVEDLSGAGDTQY
TRBJ2-2 | TRBV18 | few | ASSPFHPGELF
TRBJ2-5 | TRBV29-1 | . | SVELKKETQY
TRBJ1-1 | TRBV11-3 | . | ASSQTETEAF
TRBJ2-1 | TRBV20-1 | . | SAQSGRWAGGNEQF
TRBJ2-5 | TRBV7-2 | . | ASSLGGLLQETQY
TRBJ2-3 | TRBV14 | few | ASSQDPSRRDTQY
TRBJ1-1 | TRBV20-1 | . | SASSGQEISEAF
TRBJ2-1 | TRBV10-3 | few | AISETSETYNEQF
TRBJ2-1 | TRBV24-1 | few | ATSESTSGILNEQF
TRBJ1-1 | TRBV12-3/TRBV12-4 | . | ASSFYAGAF
TRBJ1-1 | TRBV29-1 | . | SVVPAMNTEAF
TRBJ2-6 | TRBV12-3/TRBV12-4 | . | ACCFSGKRSGANVLT
TRBJ1-4 | TRBV20-1 | few | SAFYNEKLF
TRBJ1-5 | TRBV20-1 | . | SASTGNQPQH
TRBJ1-2 | TRBV18 | . | ASSLVDGYT
TRBJ2-2 | TRBV5-1 | . | ASSFSPAGNTGELF
TRBJ1-5 | TRBV20-1 | . | SARNTGTGVFVSSNQPQH
TRBJ2-7 | TRBV12-3/TRBV12-4 | once | ASNPGQGNYEQY
TRBJ1-1 | TRBV29-1 | few | SVAQGNTEAF
TRBJ2-1 | TRBV27 | . | ASTLRALTYNEQF
TRBJ2-1 | TRBV2 | few | ASSPGTGASQF
TRBJ1-1 | TRBV11-2 | many | ASSPEGGFLKTEAF
TRBJ2-1 | TRBV5-1 | . | ASSSGTRVGNEQF
TRBJ2-1 | TRBV7-2 | few | ASSLIRYEQF
TRBJ1-5 | TRBV18 | . | ASSPSRLGSNQPQH
TRBJ2-1 | TRBV3-1 | . | ASSQVHSYNEQF
TRBJ2-7 | TRBV27 | many | ASSFRRNHEQY
TRBJ1-1 | TRBV18 | few | ASHEGPGTEAF
TRBJ2-7 | TRBV20-1 | once | SALAGGTNYEQY